The present T cell receptor (beta chain) was sequenced within a study of response to subunit inactivated influenza vaccine. Whole-study results and caveats: It was the authors' suggestion that each seasonal influenza vaccination recruits few new T cells.

To note about this clonotype: Its cognate antigen is unknown.

MiXCR, applied by TCRdb to the RT-PCR reads, yields one record per CDR3 protein. The table lists approximately 530,000 distinct CDR3 sequences, 10% to 15% of them singletons. The sequences come from PBMCs from blood, collected 45 days after vaccination. The TCR comes from a man over 45 who received an inactivated influenza vaccine.

The CDR3 DNA is TGTGCCAGCAGTTACGCCGGGTTCTCGGGCAATGAGCAGTTCTTC. Protein product: CASSYAGFSGNEQFF. The chain couples TRBV6-5 to TRBJ2-1; D is unresolved. Trimming left V 2 bases short and J 6 bases short, with 14 bases between. The germline V gene encodes CDR1 MNHEY and CDR2 SVGAGI. The CDR3 length is 15 residues.